The clone carrying this TCR beta chain was seen at least ten times. V dropped 0 bases and J dropped 7 bases, with 10 bases sitting between them. From germline, CDR1 is LNHNV and CDR2 YYDKDF (reference sequence). This CDR3 region has 14 residues. This sample was taken from a study of T cells after yellow fever vaccination. TCRdb independently ran MiXCR on the 5' RACE reads; one entry per CDR3 protein. The profile covers roughly 120,000 distinct CDR3 sequences, with under 8% appearing a single time and about 2.7% taken by the ten largest. This chain joins TRBV15 and TRBJ1-5; D ambiguous. The sequenced sample was CD4+ T cells sorted from PBMCs, obtained more than 8 days after the first yellow fever vaccination. This TCR came from a man aged 18 to 30 who received the YFV17D yellow fever vaccine. This CDR3 reads CATSRDAVSQPQHF. The CDR3 DNA reads as TGTGCCACCAGCAGAGATGCGGTATCCCAGCCCCAGCATTTT.